Reported below is one TCR beta chain. The antigen it binds to is not known. There are no base qualities to consult, and no much larger clone falls within one base. CDR1 and CDR2 (ENHRY, SYGVKD) derive from the germline V gene. The CDR3 runs 14 amino acids, cysteine and phenylalanine included. Only the CDR3 region is kept as DNA, spanning 42 bases read in frame from base 1. The V and J ends are trimmed by 0 bases and 1 base, leaving 7 bases between them. These data originate in a study of chronic HIV infection and antiretroviral therapy (dated by TCRdb to about 2015). Library generation was performed with 5' RACE. The instrument given in TCRdb is Illumina MiSeq. TCRdb reprocessing: public reads trimmed at Q25 with fastp, clones called with MiXCR, in-frame beta chains kept. Each record represents a unique CDR3 protein, reported with the most common genes and DNA among its rows. The sample records about 38,000 distinct CDR3 sequences, 7% to 10% of which are singletons. The ten largest clones represent around 2.9% of the sample.

The origin of this receptor is an adult who had HIV and had not received antiretroviral therapy, or was an uninfected healthy control (not recorded which). Sequences were obtained from peripheral blood. The receptor chain draws on TRBV10-3 and TRBJ2-7, with a tentative D gene TRBD1 over 5 matching bases. The base sequence is TGTGCCATCAGTGAGTCCAGACAGTCCTACGAGCAGTACTTC. The resulting protein is CAISESRQSYEQYF.